The 28 T cell receptor beta chains in this list originate from one sample, sequenced in a study of shared clonotypes between healthy human individuals. CD8 cells regarded as naive lacked CD45RO, were positively chosen for CCR7, and omitted terminally differentiated effector memory CD45RA+ cells. Repertoires were generated with immunoSEQ multiplex PCR, while TCRdb's copy carries only in-frame clones and drops some. Altogether about 700,000 clones are present, 92% being singletons, with the ten largest covering approximately 22%. What was sequenced was naive CD8+ T cells sorted from blood. All receptors come from a man aged 25-40 years in good health.

The chain joins TRBV11-2 to TRBJ2-1; D is uncertain. The germline gives CDR1 SGHAT, CDR2 FQNNGV. With 8 bases removed from V and 0 bases from J, the gap between germline ends came to 17 bases. The CDR3 is 16 residues long. For the CDR3, the DNA is TGTGCCAGCTTGGCTAGTGATTTCTTCTCCTACAATGAGCAGTTCTTC. This gives the protein CASLASDFFSYNEQFF.

The chain carries TRBV7-8 and TRBJ2-7; D gene ambiguous. Germline CDR1 and CDR2: SGHVS and FQNEAQ. Trimming took 5 bases from V and 9 from J, leaving 11 bases between them. This CDR3 contains 11 residues. The chain's CDR3 is CASSPSDVQYF. The CDR3 bases are TGTGCCAGCAGCCCATCTGATGTGCAGTACTTC.

This chain connects TRBV15 to TRBJ2-7; 8 positions match TRBD1. This CDR3 is built from 16 residues. With 4 bases clipped from V and 6 bases from J, the junction kept 14 bases outside the gene matches. From germline, CDR1 is LNHNV and CDR2 YYDKDF (reference sequence). CDR3 in amino acids: CATSICPRTGMCEQYF. The CDR3 DNA sequence: TGTGCCACCAGCATATGCCCCCGGACAGGGATGTGCGAGCAGTACTTC. The variable domain in full, completed from reference TRBV15 and TRBJ2-7, reads DAMVIQNPRYQVTQFGKPVTLSCSQTLNHNVMYWYQQKSSQAPKLLFHYYDKDFNNEADTPDNFQSRRPNTSFCFLDIRSPGLGDTAMYLCATSICPRTGMCEQYFGPGTRLTVT.

For this clone: Distinct nucleotide sequences in the sample also encode this CDR3. This sequence joins TRBV7-9 and TRBJ2-1; D is unclear. Trimming pared 4 bases from V and 7 bases from J, leaving 8 bases between. Per the germline V gene, CDR1 is SEHNR and CDR2 is FQNEAQ (reference sequence). This CDR3 spans 12 amino acids. The CDR3 reads CASSSLANEQFF. CDR3 sequence (DNA): TGTGCCAGCAGCTCCTTAGCTAATGAGCAGTTCTTC.

The genes are TRBV10-1 and TRBJ2-3; 8 bases are shared with TRBD1. There are 16 residues in the CDR3. With 6 bases clipped from V and 4 bases from J, the junction kept 12 bases outside the gene matches. CDR1 is WNHNN, CDR2 SYGVQD, per germline (reference sequence). In nucleotides, the CDR3 is TGCGCCAGCAGCCGCTCGGGGACAGGAGTTCCAGATACGCAGTATTTT. It is translated as CASSRSGTGVPDTQYF.

This clone came up once. The chain is built from TRBV5-1 and TRBJ2-3; D call uncertain. Trimming removed 0 bases from V and 2 bases from J, with 16 bases in between. The length of the CDR3 is 17 residues. CDR1 and CDR2 (germline): SGHRS, YFSETQ. CDR3 residues: CASSLGVGNRVTDTQYF. For the CDR3, the DNA is TGCGCCAGCAGCTTGGGTGTCGGTAATAGAGTCACAGATACGCAGTATTTT.

The rearrangement uses TRBV19 and TRBJ2-7; D possibly uses TRBD1 or TRBD2 (5 bases each). The CDR3 spans 14 residues. V lost 0 bases, J lost 6 bases, and 12 bases lay in between. CDR1 is LNHDA and CDR2 is SQIVND in the germline V gene (reference sequence). CDR3 coding DNA: TGTGCCAGTAGTATAGATCCCGGGACCCTCGAGCAGTACTTC. Protein: CASSIDPGTLEQYF.

As to this clone: A junction end diverges from the germline sequence, so it may reflect a read error. The chain links TRBV5-1 to TRBJ2-7, with 10 positions matching TRBD1. Germline CDR1 is SGHRS and CDR2 is YFSETQ. This CDR3 spans 15 amino acids. In nucleotides, the CDR3 is TGCGCCAGCAACTTGGGGACAGGGGTCTCCTACGAGCAGTACTTC. Translation gives CASNLGTGVSYEQYF.

The V gene is TRBV5-1, the J gene TRBJ2-5; weak D call: TRBD1 (5 bases). The CDR3 extends over 15 amino acids. Germline loops: CDR1 SGHRS, CDR2 YFSETQ. The V gene lost 0 bases and the J gene lost 1 base, with 10 bases spanning the gap. The CDR3 loop reads CASSLAIQGQETQYF. Written as DNA, the CDR3 is TGCGCCAGCAGCTTGGCCATTCAGGGCCAAGAGACCCAGTACTTC.

The V call is TRBV7-6, the J call TRBJ1-1; D is perhaps TRBD1 (5 bases). CDR1 and CDR2 from the germline V gene are SGHVS and FNYEAQ. The CDR3 sequence is 15 residues long. V was pared by 4 bases and J by 2 bases, with 14 bases between. Here the CDR3 reads CASSSPEGPNTEAFF. CDR3 in DNA: TGTGCCAGCAGCTCGCCGGAGGGACCTAACACTGAAGCTTTCTTT.

This clone was counted once. Other DNA sequences in this specimen translate into the identical CDR3. This chain connects TRBV27 to TRBJ2-1; 13 bases fit TRBD2. Germline V gene sequence: CDR1 MNHEY, CDR2 SMNVEV (reference sequence). V shed 6 bases, J shed 7 bases, and the junction held 6 bases outside the gene matches. The CDR3 has 15 amino acids. CDR3 sequence reads: CASSRGTSGTNEQFF. The CDR3 DNA sequence: TGTGCCAGCAGCCGGGGGACTAGCGGGACGAATGAGCAGTTCTTC.

As for this clone: Compared with germline, one end of the junction differs, possibly owing to a read error. The chain employs TRBV11-2 and TRBJ1-2; 7 nucleotides agree with TRBD1. Germline-derived CDR1 and CDR2 are SGHAT and FQNNGV. The CDR3 consists of 12 residues. The chain's CDR3 is CASRLGGGSYTF. The CDR3 bases are TGTGCCAGCAGGTTAGGGGGCGGAAGCTACACCTTC.

The gene calls are TRBV10-3 and TRBJ2-1, with D hard to call. Trimming cost V 4 bases and J 6 bases, with 13 bases left between them. CDR1 is ENHRY and CDR2 is SYGVKD in the germline V gene. The CDR3 totals 14 residues. CDR3 DNA sequence: TGTGCCATCAGTGGTGGGGTTCCGGTCAATGAGCAGTTCTTC. Translation gives CAISGGVPVNEQFF.

V usage is TRBV28 and J usage is TRBJ2-2; D might be TRBD2 (6 bases). From germline, CDR1 is MDHEN and CDR2 SYDVKM. This CDR3 region has 17 residues. Trimming removed 6 bases from V and 2 bases from J, with 19 bases in between. The CDR3 here is CASSGRRAGRNTGELFF. The DNA of the CDR3 is TGTGCCAGCAGCGGACGCCGGGCGGGACGAAACACCGGGGAGCTGTTTTTT.

V gene TRBV28 combines with J gene TRBJ2-7; 7 nucleotides match TRBD1. This CDR3 has 17 amino acids. Germline V gene sequence: CDR1 MDHEN, CDR2 SYDVKM. J was trimmed by 7 bases and V by 5 bases; bases with no gene match: 20. The CDR3 region is CASSVTLSTGTLREQYF. CDR3 nucleotide sequence: TGTGCCAGCAGTGTCACCCTCTCGACAGGGACCTTACGGGAGCAGTACTTC.

In DNA form, the CDR3 reads TGCGCCAGCAGTGGGGTTAGGGAACAAGAGACCCAGTACTTC. The encoded protein is CASSGVREQETQYF. The rearrangement uses TRBV10-2 and TRBJ2-5; D is uncertain. Deletions cut 4 bases from V and 2 bases from J, with 11 bases between. CDR1 and CDR2 from the germline V gene are WSHSY and SAAADI. The CDR3 covers 14 residues.

The chain joins TRBV7-9 to TRBJ2-1; D is unresolved. Trimming removed 6 bases from V and 0 bases from J, with 6 bases in between. The CDR3 totals 13 residues. Germline V gene lookup returns CDR1 SEHNR and CDR2 FQNEAQ (reference sequence). CDR3 nucleotides: TGTGCCAGCAGTTTCCCCTCCTACAATGAGCAGTTCTTC. Residues: CASSFPSYNEQFF.

V usage is TRBV29-1 and J usage is TRBJ2-2; unclear D gene. This CDR3 region has 15 residues. V was pared by 2 bases and J by 1 base, with 11 bases between. Germline values: CDR1 SQVTM, CDR2 ANQGSEA. CDR3 nucleotides: TGCAGCGTTGAATTAGGTACGAGGAACACCGGGGAGCTGTTTTTT. Its translation: CSVELGTRNTGELFF.

On this clone itself: The sample has other DNA sequences that encode this CDR3 too. The chain carries TRBV7-2 and TRBJ2-7; the match to TRBD2 covers 14 bases. The V and J ends lost 4 bases and 5 bases, in that order; junction bases with no gene match: 4. The CDR3 consists of 15 residues. The V gene's germline CDR1 is SGHTA and CDR2 FQGNSA. The CDR3 loop reads CASSSSGLAGDEQYF. For the CDR3, the DNA is TGTGCCAGCAGCTCCTCGGGACTAGCGGGGGACGAGCAGTACTTC.

The chain joins TRBV6-1 to TRBJ1-5, with D uncertain. Germline V lookup: CDR1 MNHNS, CDR2 SASEGT. Deletions cut 1 base from V and 5 bases from J, with 21 bases between. CDR3 length equals 18 residues. CDR3 coding DNA: TGTGCCAGCAGTGAAGAAGGGCCCACCCTATTAGGAGATCAGCCCCAGCATTTT. Amino acids: CASSEEGPTLLGDQPQHF.

This chain connects TRBV27 to TRBJ1-5; weak D call: TRBD1 (5 bases). CDR3 length: 13 residues. Germline V gives CDR1 MNHEY, CDR2 SMNVEV (reference sequence). Trimming stripped 7 bases from V and 9 bases from J, with 16 bases between. The CDR3 region has the DNA TGTGCCAGCACCGCTGGTCGGGGGAGGCCCCAGCATTTT. Translation gives CASTAGRGRPQHF.

The gene calls are TRBV10-3 and TRBJ2-5; 9 bases fit TRBD2. The germline V gene encodes CDR1 ENHRY and CDR2 SYGVKD. The CDR3 extends over 15 amino acids. The junction had 6 bases not matched to a gene; V was cut back by 4 bases and J by 3 bases. CDR3 loop: CAISGREGKEETQYF. CDR3 nucleotides: TGTGCCATCAGTGGGCGGGAGGGGAAGGAAGAGACCCAGTACTTC.

This chain links TRBV4-3 with TRBJ2-4, with D perhaps matching TRBD1 or TRBD2 (5 bases each). Deletions cut 0 bases from V and 8 bases from J, with 17 bases between. The germline V gene has CDR1 LGHNA and CDR2 YSLEER. The CDR3 has 16 residues. CDR3 bases: TGCGCCAGCAGCCAAGATTCCAGGGCCGAGGGTGACATTCAGTACTTC. The encoded protein is CASSQDSRAEGDIQYF.

This rearrangement joins TRBV30 to TRBJ2-7; D gene ambiguous. Judging by the DNA end, TRBJ2-1 fits better; the J call may be wrong. The CDR3 is 13 amino acids. CDR1 GTSNPN and CDR2 SVGIG come from the germline V gene (reference sequence). CDR3 amino acids: CAWSMGQNNEQFF. CDR3 coding DNA: TGTGCCTGGAGTATGGGCCAGAACAATGAGCAGTTCTTC.

Worth noting for this clone: Other DNA sequences in this specimen translate into the identical CDR3. The chain employs TRBV28 and TRBJ2-6; TRBD2 is a possible D gene (5 bases). Between the trimmed V and J ends, which lost 3 bases and 0 bases, there was a span of 6 bases. This CDR3 has 15 amino acids. Germline CDR1 and CDR2: MDHEN and SYDVKM. CDR3 sequence (DNA): TGTGCCAGCAGTTTGGGGAGCTCTGGGGCCAACGTCCTGACTTTC. This encodes CASSLGSSGANVLTF. Full variable domain (missing parts from reference TRBV28 and TRBJ2-6): DVKVTQSSRYLVKRTGEKVFLECVQDMDHENMFWYRQDPGLGLRLIYFSYDVKMKEKGDIPEGYSVSREKKERFSLILESASTNQTSMYLCASSLGSSGANVLTFGAGSRLTVL.

A word on this clone: In the same sample, other DNA sequences code for this CDR3. The V and J genes are TRBV6-5 and TRBJ2-2; no reliable D call. V was clipped by 0 bases and J by 6 bases, with 2 bases between them. The CDR3 is 12 residues long. Germline CDR1 MNHEY, CDR2 SVGAGI. The CDR3 is CASSYSPGELFF. DNA for the CDR3: TGTGCCAGCAGTTACTCGCCCGGGGAGCTGTTTTTT.

J is TRBJ2-3 and V is TRBV29-1; 7 positions agree with TRBD1. The CDR3 has 14 amino acids. Germline assignment: CDR1 SQVTM and CDR2 ANQGSEA. V trimming: 7 bases; J trimming: 0 bases; junction bases outside the gene matches: 7. The CDR3 spells CSAWTGSSTDTQYF. As DNA, the CDR3 is TGCAGCGCGTGGACAGGATCTAGCACAGATACGCAGTATTTT.

This clone has only a few counts. V and J are TRBV5-6 and TRBJ2-7; D is unclear. V was cut by 0 bases and J by 5 bases, with 6 bases left in between. The length of the CDR3 is 12 residues. The V gene's germline CDR1 is SGHDT and CDR2 YYEEEE. CDR3 region: CASSLVQNEQYF. The CDR3 DNA follows: TGTGCCAGCAGCTTGGTTCAAAACGAGCAGTACTTC.